The T cell receptor beta chain described here comes from a study of human T cells and chemical hapten exposure. Across the whole study: Sensitization used 2% DPC on around 2 cm by around 2 cm upper inner arm skin.

The CDR3 is 13 residues long. V shed 2 bases and J shed 4 bases, with 8 bases lying between them. Germline V gene data show CDR1 as LGHDT and CDR2 as YNNKEL (reference sequence). This clonotype was seen only a few times. The antigen is not known. TCRdb redid the calling of the RACE reads with MiXCR, one entry per CDR3 protein. Found here are over 55,000 distinct CDR3 sequences, around 12% of them singletons; the top ten hold roughly 2.3%. The study's findings and limits: Expanded TCRs showed more large CDR3 clusters than pre-sensitization or healthy control sets. There was alopecia in the donors, so their immune response may differ from that of healthy people. More PT1 expanded TCRs went with higher patch test scores.

Time point noted: patch test 3, about 24 weeks after DPC sensitization. This sample's treatment: therapeutic diphenylcyclopropenone sensitization with weekly scalp DPC. This receptor was obtained from a man aged 30 to 39 with alopecia areata. Some clones in this sample may be carry-over from other donors' samples. This chain joins TRBV3-1 and TRBJ1-1; D unresolved. Sequencing was performed on whole blood, taken in connection with sensitization to the hapten diphenylcyclopropenone (DPC). Here the CDR3 reads CASSQRVRTEAFF. The CDR3 nucleotides read TGTGCCAGCAGCCAACGTGTACGCACTGAAGCTTTCTTT.